Shown below are 6 T cell receptor beta chains from a single sample sequenced in a study of T cells in Graves' hyperthyroidism and ophthalmopathy. Template material for amplifying TCR beta CDR3 regions consisted of RNA transcripts. HTBI primers were used for first-round RT-PCR of the TCR CDR3. MiXCR, applied by TCRdb to the multiplex PCR reads, yields one record per CDR3 protein. The table has 650,000 to 750,000 distinct CDR3 sequences, around 13% seen once; the top ten hold about 10%. Sequenced input: blood. Source of these receptors: a woman between 18 and 29 years old with Graves' hyperthyroidism.

This clonotype was counted ten times or more. V is TRBV9 and J is TRBJ1-1; D unclear. The germline gives CDR1 SGDLS, CDR2 YYNGEE. V lost 1 base and J 2 bases, leaving 6 bases between the germline ends. There are 13 residues in the CDR3. CDR3 loop: CASSVTPNTEAFF. In nucleotides, the CDR3 is TGTGCCAGCAGCGTAACCCCCAACACTGAAGCTTTCTTT.

This clonotype was seen many times. This chain uses TRBV7-9 with TRBJ2-7, with TRBD2 matching over 7 bases. V shed 6 bases, J shed 4 bases, and the junction held 15 bases outside the gene matches. The CDR3 runs to 16 residues. Germline assignment: CDR1 SEHNR and CDR2 FQNEAQ (reference sequence). The DNA for the CDR3 is TGTGCCAGCAGACCCACCGGGGGTAGCGGGTTGTACGAGCAGTACTTC. Translating gives CASRPTGGSGLYEQYF.

The gene calls are TRBV6-2 or TRBV6-3 and TRBJ2-5; D perhaps matches TRBD1 (5 bases). V was trimmed by 7 bases and J by 2 bases, leaving 20 bases between them. Germline CDR1 and CDR2: MNHEY and SVGEGT. The CDR3 has 16 residues. The CDR3 DNA reads as TGTGCCAGCACGTGGGGCACAGTCGAACTACAAGAGACCCAGTACTTC. Translating it yields CASTWGTVELQETQYF.

The chain employs TRBV6-5 and TRBJ1-3; the D is unclear. This CDR3 region has 14 residues. Germline lookup yields CDR1 MNHEY and CDR2 SVGAGI. Trimming left V 2 bases short and J 1 base short, with 6 bases between. CDR3 nucleotides: TGTGCCAGCAGTTACGTGGGGTCTGGAAACACCATATATTTT. It encodes CASSYVGSGNTIYF.

This clonotype was observed a few times. A much larger clone lies one base from this, so it may be a read error. The chain carries TRBV30 and TRBJ1-2; D gene unclear. Per the germline V gene, CDR1 is GTSNPN and CDR2 is SVGIG (reference sequence). Trimming removed 5 bases at V and 4 bases at J, with 11 bases between. The CDR3 sequence is 12 residues long. CDR3 DNA sequence: TGTGCCTGGGGTGGGTTTCGCTATGGCTACACCTTC. Its protein product is CAWGGFRYGYTF.

This clonotype was detected ten times or more. In nucleotides, the CDR3 is TGTGCCAGCAGTTTTGCAGGGAGGCAGCCCCAGCATTTT. Encoded protein: CASSFAGRQPQHF. The chain combines TRBV27 with TRBJ1-5, with a possible D match to TRBD1 (5 bases). Trimming removed 3 bases at V and 7 bases at J, with 10 bases between. The CDR3 contains 13 residues. Looked up from germline, CDR1 is MNHEY and CDR2 is SMNVEV (reference sequence).